The 32 T cell receptor beta chains in this list originate from one sample, sequenced in a study of monozygotic twins with cystic fibrosis. The assay was immunoSEQ multiplex PCR, and TCRdb's table has in-frame clones only and misses some. The table includes about 22,000 clones, around 98% detected once. Sequencing was done on a sample of blood. Receptor source: a girl between 5 and 17 years old with cystic fibrosis.

This sequence joins TRBV6-5 and TRBJ1-2; D gene uncertain. CDR3 length equals 15 residues. CDR1 is MNHEY and CDR2 is SVGAGI in the germline V gene. V lost 4 bases and J 4 bases, leaving 16 bases between the germline ends. The DNA of the CDR3 is TGTGCCAGCAGTTTAGGGTGGCAGTTTTTCTATGGCTACACCTTC. Its protein product is CASSLGWQFFYGYTF.

The gene calls are TRBV9 and TRBJ2-1; either TRBD1 or TRBD2 may supply D (5 bases each). V lost 2 bases and J 0 bases, leaving 9 bases between the germline ends. The CDR3 is 15 residues long. CDR1 and CDR2 from the germline V gene are SGDLS and YYNGEE. CDR3 sequence (DNA): TGTGCCAGCAGCGTTAGCGACAGCTCCTACAATGAGCAGTTCTTC. Residues: CASSVSDSSYNEQFF.

The chain carries TRBV9 and TRBJ2-1; the D gene could be TRBD1 or TRBD2 (5 bases each). CDR3 length equals 16 residues. Per germline, CDR1 SGDLS and CDR2 YYNGEE. V was pared by 3 bases and J by 9 bases, with 22 bases between. The DNA for the CDR3 is TGTGCCAGCAGCGCCGAACTAGGGGCGGCGTCTGGTGAGCAGTTCTTC. Its protein product is CASSAELGAASGEQFF.

This clone was counted once. The chain is built from TRBV29-1 and TRBJ2-3; 7 bases match TRBD1. Germline CDR1 and CDR2: SQVTM and ANQGSEA. The CDR3 has 12 residues. With V trimmed by 5 bases and J by 4 bases, 3 bases remained unmatched. CDR3 coding DNA: TGCAGCGTTTCGACAGGGTCAGATACGCAGTATTTT. Its translation is CSVSTGSDTQYF.

This chain links TRBV5-1 with TRBJ1-4; D remains ambiguous. The CDR3 totals 16 residues. V was clipped by 1 base and J by 3 bases, with 13 bases between them. CDR1 SGHRS and CDR2 YFSETQ come from the germline V gene. CDR3 DNA sequence: TGCGCCAGCAGCTTGTATAGCACCGGTGCTAATGAAAAACTGTTTTTT. Encoded protein: CASSLYSTGANEKLFF.

The chain carries TRBV7-2 and TRBJ2-7, with unresolved D. Germline CDR1 reads SGHTA; CDR2 reads FQGNSA. The CDR3 is 12 residues long. Trimming removed 5 bases from V and 13 bases from J, with 18 bases in between. The CDR3 spells CASSTWTGGCYF. The CDR3 DNA reads TGTGCCAGCAGCACCTGGACGGGCGGATGTTACTTC.

The table lists this clone with a count of one. The J gene is TRBJ2-1, the V gene TRBV10-3; 7 nucleotides line up with TRBD2. Trimming took 2 bases from V and 0 from J; bases not matched to a gene: 4. CDR1 is ENHRY, CDR2 SYGVKD, per germline. This CDR3 comprises 16 residues. The CDR3 DNA reads as TGTGCCATCAGTGAGGTAATAGCGGGCTCCTACAATGAGCAGTTCTTC. Protein sequence: CAISEVIAGSYNEQFF.

The rearrangement links TRBV5-6 to TRBJ2-1, with 11 bases fitting TRBD2. The CDR3 is made up of 16 amino acids. CDR1 SGHDT and CDR2 YYEEEE come from the germline V gene. Germline trimming cut 0 bases from V and 8 bases from J; bases unmatched to any gene: 7. The CDR3 DNA is TGTGCCAGCAGCTTGGCGCTAGCGGGAGGTAGGTATGAGCAGTTCTTC. Residues: CASSLALAGGRYEQFF.

The chain uses TRBV4-1 and TRBJ1-5; 9 nucleotides match TRBD1. The CDR3 is made up of 16 amino acids. Losses at the gene ends were 4 bases for V and 11 bases for J; bases not matched to a gene: 15. Germline loops: CDR1 MGHRA, CDR2 YSYEKL. The DNA of the CDR3 is TGCGCCAGCAGCCGGGTGCCGGGACAGGGCCCTGGGGCCCAGCATTTT. Its translation: CASSRVPGQGPGAQHF.

This clone was seen a single time. V is TRBV27 and J is TRBJ2-7; the D is unclear. Germline V CDR1 and CDR2: MNHEY, SMNVEV (reference sequence). The CDR3 loop spans 15 amino acids. The V end was cut by 1 base, the J end by 5 bases, with 15 bases between. The CDR3 DNA follows: TGTGCCAGCAGTTTATTGGGGATTTCTGGCCACGAGCAGTACTTC. Translation: CASSLLGISGHEQYF.

The gene calls are TRBV6-1 and TRBJ1-2; 8 nucleotides agree with TRBD1. V dropped 6 bases and J dropped 6; count of bases not matched to a gene: 12. This CDR3 comprises 15 residues. Looked up from germline, CDR1 is MNHNS and CDR2 is SASEGT. CDR3 sequence: CASSPGTGGFNGYTF. DNA of the CDR3: TGTGCCAGCAGCCCCGGGACAGGAGGTTTCAATGGCTACACCTTC.

The rearrangement uses TRBV9 and TRBJ1-4, with D maybe TRBD1 (5 bases). CDR1 is SGDLS, CDR2 YYNGEE, per germline. Trimming took off 0 bases at V and 2 bases at J, with 14 bases between the two ends. CDR3 length: 17 residues. The CDR3, as DNA: TGTGCCAGCAGCGTAGCGAGGGGCGCAGGGACTAATGAAAAACTGTTTTTT. This sequence encodes CASSVARGAGTNEKLFF.

This chain's CDR3 is CASSATQGVSNQPQHF. The CDR3 DNA reads TGCGCCAGCAGTGCGACCCAGGGGGTTAGCAATCAGCCCCAGCATTTT. The chain links TRBV10-2 to TRBJ1-5, with 7 positions matching TRBD1. Germline V CDR1 and CDR2: WSHSY, SAAADI. The junction had 6 bases not matched to a gene; V was cut back by 4 bases and J by 0 bases. This CDR3 is built from 16 residues.

The chain couples TRBV19 to TRBJ2-3, with TRBD1 matching over 9 bases. This CDR3 is 15 amino acids long. Germline assignment: CDR1 LNHDA and CDR2 SQIVND (reference sequence). Trimming cost V 3 bases and J 6 bases; bases outside gene matches: 7. The CDR3 loop is CASSIVPGQGDTQYF. The DNA for the CDR3 is TGTGCCAGTAGTATCGTCCCGGGACAGGGTGATACGCAGTATTTT. The full variable domain, its missing parts supplied by reference TRBV19 and TRBJ2-3, is DGGITQSPKYLFRKEGQNVTLSCEQNLNHDAMYWYRQDPGQGLRLIYYSQIVNDFQKGDIAEGYSVSREKKESFPLTVTSAQKNPTAFYLCASSIVPGQGDTQYFGPGTRLTVL.

The chain combines TRBV6-6 with TRBJ1-3, with TRBD1 identical over 7 bases. The CDR3 runs 15 residues. J was trimmed by 1 base and V by 6 bases; bases with no gene match: 6. Per the germline V gene, CDR1 is MNHNY and CDR2 is SVGAGI (reference sequence). The CDR3, as DNA: TGTGCCAGCAGCATCGACAGGGCTTCTGGAAACACCATATATTTT. Its translation is CASSIDRASGNTIYF.

The chain has TRBV2 and TRBJ2-7, with D hard to call. The germline V gene has CDR1 SNHLY and CDR2 FYNNEI. V dropped 3 bases and J dropped 3 bases, with 3 bases sitting between them. The CDR3 length is 11 residues. The CDR3: CASSEGYEQYF. CDR3 DNA sequence: TGTGCCAGCAGTGAGGGCTACGAGCAGTACTTC. Using reference TRBV2 and TRBJ2-7 for the parts outside the CDR3, the full variable domain is EPEVTQTPSHQVTQMGQEVILRCVPISNHLYFYWYRQILGQKVEFLVSFYNNEISEKSEIFDDQFSVERPDGSNFTLKIRSTKLEDSAMYFCASSEGYEQYFGPGTRLTVT.

V is TRBV4-2 and J is TRBJ2-2; TRBD2 agrees at 11 bases. The germline V gene has CDR1 LGHNA and CDR2 YNFKEQ. CDR3 length: 16 amino acids. V dropped 3 bases and J dropped 5; count of bases not matched to a gene: 5. In DNA form, the CDR3 reads TGTGCCAGCAGCCAGTCGGCTAGCGGGAGGACCGGGGAGCTGTTTTTT. Translation gives CASSQSASGRTGELFF.

The rearrangement joins TRBV9 to TRBJ2-2, with D uncertain. Germline V gene lookup returns CDR1 SGDLS and CDR2 YYNGEE. The CDR3 spans 12 residues. V was pared by 4 bases and J by 5 bases, with 6 bases between. CDR3 sequence: CASSHPTGELFF. The CDR3 DNA follows: TGTGCCAGCAGCCACCCTACCGGGGAGCTGTTTTTT.

This sequence joins TRBV6-1 and TRBJ1-2, with 8 bases fitting TRBD1. Germline CDR1 is MNHNS and CDR2 is SASEGT. The CDR3 sequence is 13 residues long. V lost 4 bases to trimming and J lost 6 bases; unmatched junction nucleotides: 4. CDR3 region: CASSAVQGDGYTF. CDR3 DNA: TGTGCCAGCAGTGCGGTACAGGGGGATGGCTACACCTTC.

This rearrangement joins TRBV7-8 to TRBJ2-2, with D uncertain. This CDR3 has 13 residues. V dropped 1 base and J dropped 4 bases, with 4 bases sitting between them. Germline V lookup: CDR1 SGHVS, CDR2 FQNEAQ. The CDR3 DNA reads TGTGCCAGCAGCTTAGATTCCACCGGGGAGCTGTTTTTT. Encoded protein: CASSLDSTGELFF.

This sequence joins TRBV6-1 and TRBJ2-7, with D hard to call. With 3 bases removed from V and 0 bases from J, the gap between germline ends came to 15 bases. The CDR3 covers 16 residues. CDR1 and CDR2 from the germline V gene are MNHNS and SASEGT. In nucleotides, the CDR3 is TGTGCCAGCAGTGAGAGTTACGGGTATAGCTCCTACGAGCAGTACTTC. Its protein product is CASSESYGYSSYEQYF.

This sequence joins TRBV5-1 and TRBJ1-1; D might be TRBD1 (6 bases). CDR1 SGHRS and CDR2 YFSETQ come from the germline V gene. The CDR3 runs 15 residues. Trimming removed 0 bases at V and 1 base at J, with 10 bases between. The CDR3 region is CASSLEGHTNTEAFF. CDR3 sequence (DNA): TGCGCCAGCAGCTTGGAGGGACATACGAACACTGAAGCTTTCTTT.

The CDR3 is CASTEVNGEKLFF. The CDR3 DNA sequence: TGTGCCAGCACCGAAGTAAATGGAGAAAAACTGTTTTTT. This chain joins TRBV5-8 and TRBJ1-4; D unclear. Trimming pared 6 bases from V and 8 bases from J, leaving 14 bases between. This CDR3 contains 13 residues. Germline lookup yields CDR1 SGHTS and CDR2 YDEGEE. The variable domain in full, with the rest retrieved from reference TRBV5-8 and TRBJ1-4, is EAGVTQSPTHLIKTRGQQATLRCSPISGHTSVYWYQQALGLGLQFLLWYDEGEERNRGNFPPRFSGRQFPNYSSELNVNALELEDSALYLCASTEVNGEKLFFGSGTQLSVL.

This chain joins TRBV5-4 and TRBJ2-7; possible D gene TRBD2, 6 bases. This CDR3 has 14 residues. The V end lost 3 bases, the J end lost 5 bases, and 15 bases lay between the germline ends. Germline assignment: CDR1 SGHNT and CDR2 YYREEE (reference sequence). This CDR3 reads CASSSYRDSNEQYF. Here the CDR3 DNA reads TGTGCCAGCAGCTCGTACCGGGACTCTAACGAGCAGTACTTC.

J is TRBJ1-5 and V is TRBV7-2, with TRBD1 matching 7 bases. V lost 5 bases to trimming and J lost 6 bases; unmatched junction nucleotides: 10. The CDR3 sequence is 15 residues long. Germline values: CDR1 SGHTA, CDR2 FQGNSA. As DNA, the CDR3 is TGTGCCAGCAGCACACAGGGGTCGATCAGTCAGCCCCAGCATTTT. Its translation is CASSTQGSISQPQHF. Full variable domain (remainder filled in from reference TRBV7-2 and TRBJ1-5): GAGVSQSPSNKVTEKGKDVELRCDPISGHTALYWYRQSLGQGLEFLIYFQGNSAPDKSGLPSDRFSAERTGGSVSTLTIQRTQQEDSAVYLCASSTQGSISQPQHFGDGTRLSIL.

The rearrangement links TRBV6-5 to TRBJ1-5; 7 nucleotides agree with TRBD1. Germline CDR1 MNHEY, CDR2 SVGAGI. This CDR3 has 15 amino acids. Germline trimming cut 6 bases from V and 3 bases from J; bases unmatched to any gene: 8. The CDR3 coding sequence is TGTGCCAGCAGCCCGCGCGGACAGGCCAATCAGCCCCAGCATTTT. This encodes CASSPRGQANQPQHF.

For the CDR3, the DNA is TGTGCCAGCAGTCCTCCCTTGGCTAGCGGGCTGTTCTTC. Amino acids: CASSPPLASGLFF. The chain uses TRBV6-5 and TRBJ2-1, with 8 bases lining up with TRBD2. Trimming took 5 bases from V and 15 from J; bases not matched to a gene: 12. The CDR3 totals 13 residues. Germline V gene sequence: CDR1 MNHEY, CDR2 SVGAGI.

The chain links TRBV5-4 to TRBJ1-1; no reliable D call. V lost 0 bases to trimming and J lost 8 bases, with 5 bases between them. CDR1 and CDR2 (germline): SGHNT, YYREEE (reference sequence). The CDR3 runs to 11 residues. CDR3 amino acids: CASSLGLEAFF. The CDR3 nucleotides are TGTGCCAGCAGCTTGGGTTTGGAAGCTTTCTTT. The full variable domain, with the rest looked up from reference TRBV5-4 and TRBJ1-1, is ETGVTQSPTHLIKTRGQQVTLRCSSQSGHNTVSWYQQALGQGPQFIFQYYREEENGRGNFPPRFSGLQFPNYSSELNVNALELDDSALYLCASSLGLEAFFGQGTRLTVV.

The chain links TRBV9 to TRBJ1-5; 9 nucleotides match TRBD1. Trimming at V came to 0 bases and at J to 5 bases, leaving 3 bases not matched to a gene. The CDR3 totals 15 residues. Germline loops: CDR1 SGDLS, CDR2 YYNGEE. CDR3 nucleotides: TGTGCCAGCAGCGTAGATGGGACAGGGCATCAGCCCCAGCATTTT. It translates to CASSVDGTGHQPQHF. The full variable domain, completed using reference TRBV9 and TRBJ1-5, is DSGVTQTPKHLITATGQRVTLRCSPRSGDLSVYWYQQSLDQGLQFLIQYYNGEERAKGNILERFSAQQFPDLHSELNLSSLELGDSALYFCASSVDGTGHQPQHFGDGTRLSIL.

The rearrangement uses TRBV5-6 and TRBJ1-4; 7 positions match TRBD1. After removal of 5 bases from V and 6 bases from J, the junction contained 7 bases not matched to a gene. CDR1 and CDR2 from the germline V gene are SGHDT and YYEEEE. This CDR3 spans 14 amino acids. CDR3 nucleotides: TGTGCCAGCAGTTCCGGGACAGTTGATGAAAAACTGTTTTTT. Encoded protein: CASSSGTVDEKLFF.

This chain connects TRBV7-2 to TRBJ2-1; 14 bases map to TRBD2. The CDR3 is 19 residues long. Germline assignment: CDR1 SGHTA and CDR2 FQGNSA. The V gene end was trimmed by 2 bases and the J gene end by 1 base; junction bases not matched to a gene: 7. The CDR3 sequence: CASSLTGLAGVGSYNEQFF. CDR3 in DNA: TGTGCCAGCAGCTTAACGGGACTAGCGGGAGTCGGGTCCTACAATGAGCAGTTCTTC. The whole variable domain, filled in from reference TRBV7-2 and TRBJ2-1, reads GAGVSQSPSNKVTEKGKDVELRCDPISGHTALYWYRQSLGQGLEFLIYFQGNSAPDKSGLPSDRFSAERTGGSVSTLTIQRTQQEDSAVYLCASSLTGLAGVGSYNEQFFGPGTRLTVL.

The CDR3 spells CASSQDMAGTDTQYF. DNA for the CDR3: TGTGCCAGCAGCCAAGACATGGCGGGCACAGATACGCAGTATTTT. V gene TRBV4-2 combines with J gene TRBJ2-3; D is undetermined. The germline gives CDR1 LGHNA, CDR2 YNFKEQ. The germline V and J ends were trimmed by 0 bases and 1 base, with 8 bases remaining between them. This CDR3 comprises 15 residues.